This T cell receptor (beta chain) was retrieved from a study of cytotoxic CD8 clonotypes in ibrutinib-treated CLL. Study in general: There were 11 relapsed/refractory patients and more than 14 treatment-naive patients, and 17 to 18 were IGHV unmutated. Response sampling occurred after a median around 12 months of treatment (range 6 to 36).

The ends lost 1 base at V and 1 base at J; junction bases unmatched: 3. Germline V CDR1 and CDR2: SGHNT, YENEEA. The CDR3 covers 16 residues. Comment on this clone: Its antigen is undetermined.

General study points: Patients with sustained remission and those progressing were sampled at differing times.

TCRdb's copy holds only in-frame clones and misses some; the assay was immunoSEQ multiplex PCR. The data contain approximately 100,000 clones, 58% of them singletons. This chain links TRBV11-3 with TRBJ2-3; 9 positions agree with TRBD2. The clonotype originates from a human donor with chronic lymphocytic leukemia. Sequenced material: PBMCs, taken after 24 months of ibrutinib treatment. The chain's CDR3 is CASSLVPSGGTDTQYF. The CDR3 DNA follows: TGTGCCAGCAGCTTAGTCCCTAGCGGGGGCACAGATACGCAGTATTTT.